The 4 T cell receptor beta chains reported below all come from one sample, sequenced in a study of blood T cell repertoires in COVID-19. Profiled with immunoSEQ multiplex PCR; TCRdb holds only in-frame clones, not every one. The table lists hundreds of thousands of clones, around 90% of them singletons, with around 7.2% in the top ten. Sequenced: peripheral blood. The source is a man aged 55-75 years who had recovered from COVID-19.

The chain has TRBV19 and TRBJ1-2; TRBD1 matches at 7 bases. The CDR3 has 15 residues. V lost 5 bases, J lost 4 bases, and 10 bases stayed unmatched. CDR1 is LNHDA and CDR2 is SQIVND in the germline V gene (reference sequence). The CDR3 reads CASSFNGQESYGYTF. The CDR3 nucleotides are TGTGCCAGTAGTTTCAACGGACAGGAGTCCTATGGCTACACCTTC.

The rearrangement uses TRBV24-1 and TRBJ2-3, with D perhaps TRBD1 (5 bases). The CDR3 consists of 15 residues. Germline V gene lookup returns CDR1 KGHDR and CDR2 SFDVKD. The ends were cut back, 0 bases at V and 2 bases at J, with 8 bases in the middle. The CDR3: CATSDLRGITDTQYF. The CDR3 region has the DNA TGTGCCACCAGTGATTTGAGGGGTATCACAGATACGCAGTATTTT.

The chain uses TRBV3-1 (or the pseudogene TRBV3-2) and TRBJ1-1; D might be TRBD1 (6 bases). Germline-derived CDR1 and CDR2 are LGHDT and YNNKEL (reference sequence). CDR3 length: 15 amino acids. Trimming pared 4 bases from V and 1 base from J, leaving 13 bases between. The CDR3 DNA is TGTGCCAGCAGCCGGATAGGGGGTGCGAACACTGAAGCTTTCTTT. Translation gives CASSRIGGANTEAFF.

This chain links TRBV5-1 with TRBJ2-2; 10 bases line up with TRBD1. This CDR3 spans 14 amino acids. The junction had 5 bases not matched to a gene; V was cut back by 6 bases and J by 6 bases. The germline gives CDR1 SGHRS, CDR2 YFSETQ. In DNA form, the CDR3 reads TGCGCCAGCAACCCGGGACAGGGGTCCGGGGAGCTGTTTTTT. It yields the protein CASNPGQGSGELFF.